This entry features one T cell receptor beta chain sequence. Time point reported: newly diagnosed GD, antithyroid drugs for less than 3 months. Extracted PBMC RNA gave rise to the TCR library. Graves' disease diagnosis relied on American Thyroid Association guidelines. Assembly of TCR beta libraries relied on iRepertoire HTBI primers together with Arm-PCR of CDR3 regions. One entry per CDR3 protein, called by TCRdb with MiXCR from the multiplex PCR reads. Among fewer than 550,000 distinct CDR3 sequences listed, about 15% were seen once. These data come from a study of regulatory T cells in long-lasting Graves disease. Germline V lookup: CDR1 MNHNY, CDR2 SVGAGI (reference sequence). There are 17 residues in the CDR3. Trimming removed 0 bases from V and 8 bases from J; junction bases left unmatched: 12. This same sample was also part of a study on T cells in Graves' hyperthyroidism and ophthalmopathy.

The sequences come from peripheral blood mononuclear cells (PBMCs), collected at new diagnosis, from a patient treated with antithyroid drugs. The sequence was obtained from a woman aged 35-60 years with Graves disease. This sequence joins TRBV6-6 and TRBJ1-2, with TRBD1 matching 10 bases. CDR3 DNA sequence: TGTGCCAGCAGTTACTCGGCCACGGGACAGGGGACGGGGGGCTACACCTTC. It codes for CASSYSATGQGTGGYTF.